What follows are 23 T cell receptor beta chains derived from one specimen sequenced in a study of spatial heterogeneity in lung cancer. Time point of the sample: sample taken at primary tumor resection. Sequencing was performed on whole RNA extracted from tumor and nontumor lung tissue, or from frozen PBMC, and the material was left unsorted. TCRdb used MiXCR to reprocess the 5' RACE reads, holding one entry per CDR3 protein. The table lists fewer than 15,000 distinct CDR3 sequences, about 5.6% of them singletons. The sequencing used lung tumor tissue, collected at surgery. Every receptor here comes from a human donor with early-stage non-small cell lung cancer.

In this sample, this clonotype turned up many times. With the library built for alpha chains, this beta chain is off target and its frequency is not meaningful. V gene TRBV6-6 combines with J gene TRBJ1-1; D gene ambiguous. From germline, CDR1 is MNHNY and CDR2 SVGAGI (reference sequence). The CDR3 is 13 residues long. V lost 6 bases to trimming and J lost 3 bases, with 11 bases between them. The CDR3 region has the DNA TGTGCCAGCAGCACGGATTCTTACACTGAAGCTTTCTTT. Protein: CASSTDSYTEAFF.

This clonotype is deemed large (0.1 to 1%). This beta chain slipped into a library made for alpha chains as a stray read, so its size is not meaningful. This chain joins TRBV7-9 and TRBJ1-1; D not resolved. The V and J ends lost 6 bases and 7 bases respectively, with 9 bases between them. The CDR3 has 11 amino acids. Germline assignment: CDR1 SEHNR and CDR2 FQNEAQ (reference sequence). The CDR3 loop is CASRQTLEAFF. The DNA of the CDR3 is TGTGCCAGCAGACAGACACTTGAAGCTTTCTTT. The entire variable domain, with the rest obtained from reference TRBV7-9 and TRBJ1-1, is as follows: DTGVSQNPRHKITKRGQNVTFRCDPISEHNRLYWYRQTLGQGPEFLTYFQNEAQLEKSRLLSDRFSAERPKGSFSTLEIQRTEQGDSAMYLCASRQTLEAFFGQGTRLTVV.

This clonotype was found many times. This beta chain was picked up by a library intended for alpha chains and is off target, so its count carries little meaning. The CDR3 sequence is CATSRDRRNTEAFF. For the CDR3, the DNA is TGTGCCACCAGCAGAGACAGGAGGAACACTGAAGCTTTCTTT. The chain couples TRBV15 to TRBJ1-1; D uncertain. The V gene lost 0 bases and the J gene lost 1 base, with 6 bases spanning the gap. This CDR3 comprises 14 residues. Germline-derived CDR1 and CDR2 are LNHNV and YYDKDF (reference sequence).

This clonotype was counted many times. With the library built for alpha chains, this beta chain is off target and its frequency is not meaningful. The chain has TRBV20-1 and TRBJ1-2, with D possibly TRBD1 on 5 matching bases. Trimming left V 5 bases short and J 3 bases short, with 10 bases between. The CDR3 contains 12 residues. The germline gives CDR1 DFQATT, CDR2 SNEGSKA (reference sequence). The CDR3 nucleotides read TGCAGTGCTGGGGGGACGGACTATGGCTACACCTTC. It yields the protein CSAGGTDYGYTF.

This clonotype was counted many times. The library was prepared for alpha chains; this beta chain is a stray read, so its frequency means little. The chain is built from TRBV20-1 and TRBJ2-7; tentatively, D is TRBD1 (7 bases). This CDR3 is built from 14 residues. The V end was cut by 6 bases, the J end by 9 bases, with 24 bases between. CDR1 and CDR2 (germline): DFQATT, SNEGSKA (reference sequence). The CDR3, as DNA: TGCAGTGCAGAAGGACAGGAGGGAATTGTTCGGCAGTACTTC. Encoded protein: CSAEGQEGIVRQYF.

This clonotype was counted only a few times. This beta chain is a stray read from a library made for alpha chains; its abundance is not meaningful. CDR3 bases: TGTGCCAGCAGGGCTCAGGGGACTGAAGCTTTCTTT. Its translation: CASRAQGTEAFF. This sequence joins TRBV12-3 or TRBV12-4 and TRBJ1-1; a possible D gene is TRBD1 (6 bases). Trimming took 6 bases from V and 5 from J, leaving 10 bases between them. This CDR3 is 12 amino acids long.

This clonotype was counted ten times or more. The library was prepared for alpha chains; this beta chain is a stray read, so its frequency means little. CDR3 region: CSVDREGTDTQYF. The CDR3, as DNA: TGCAGCGTTGACAGGGAGGGCACAGATACGCAGTATTTT. The chain couples TRBV29-1 to TRBJ2-3, with a weak D call TRBD2 (6 bases). CDR1 and CDR2 (germline): SQVTM, ANQGSEA. Trimming stripped 3 bases from V and 1 base from J, with 8 bases between. The CDR3 loop spans 13 amino acids.

This clonotype has at least ten counts. A library prepared for alpha chains yielded this beta chain as an off-target read; its size is of little meaning. The chain recombines TRBV5-1 with TRBJ1-4; D unresolved. Per the germline V gene, CDR1 is SGHRS and CDR2 is YFSETQ. Trimming shortened V by 1 base and J by 2 bases, and 12 bases separated the two germline ends. The CDR3 covers 16 residues. CDR3 in amino acids: CASSLLPPGTNEKLFF. The CDR3 nucleotides are TGCGCCAGCAGCTTGCTTCCTCCGGGCACTAATGAAAAACTGTTTTTT. Looking up the rest from reference TRBV5-1 and TRBJ1-4 gives the full variable domain: KAGVTQTPRYLIKTRGQQVTLSCSPISGHRSVSWYQQTPGQGLQFLFEYFSETQRNKGNFPGRFSGRQFSNSRSEMNVSTLELGDSALYLCASSLLPPGTNEKLFFGSGTQLSVL.

This clonotype was seen ten or more times. The library was designed around alpha chains, so this beta chain is a stray read whose abundance carries little weight. The chain uses TRBV20-1 and TRBJ1-5; 7 bases agree with TRBD1. CDR3 size: 16 residues. V trimming: 2 bases; J trimming: 6 bases; junction bases outside the gene matches: 13. Germline assignment: CDR1 DFQATT and CDR2 SNEGSKA (reference sequence). The CDR3 nucleotides read TGCAGTGCTAGATCGGTTACAGGGGCCGGGGGTCAGCCCCAGCATTTT. Translating gives CSARSVTGAGGQPQHF.

In its sample, this clonotype was seen a few times. This beta chain lies outside the target of a library built for alpha chains; its clone size means little. The rearrangement links TRBV5-5 to TRBJ2-5, with D hard to call. The CDR3 length is 11 residues. Trimming removed 4 bases at V and 2 bases at J, with 3 bases between. Germline V gene lookup returns CDR1 SGHKS and CDR2 YYEKEE (reference sequence). CDR3 sequence: CASSRQETQYF. DNA of the CDR3: TGTGCCAGCAGCAGACAAGAGACCCAGTACTTC.

This clonotype was counted only a few times. With the library built for alpha chains, this beta chain is off target and its frequency is not meaningful. The genes are TRBV29-1 and TRBJ1-5, with D tentatively TRBD1 (5 bases). Trimming pared 7 bases from V and 3 bases from J, leaving 16 bases between. Germline assignment: CDR1 SQVTM and CDR2 ANQGSEA. The CDR3 runs 14 residues. CDR3 sequence: CSASLTDPNQPQHF. CDR3 nucleotide sequence: TGCAGCGCCTCGTTGACAGACCCCAATCAGCCCCAGCATTTT.

This clonotype occurred many times. The size of this beta chain means little, since it is a stray read in a library made for alpha chains. The chain is built from TRBV9 and TRBJ1-2, with TRBD1 as a possible D gene (5 bases). The V end was cut by 3 bases, the J end by 1 base, with 13 bases between. There are 15 residues in the CDR3. CDR1 and CDR2 (germline): SGDLS, YYNGEE. CDR3 sequence reads: CASSGDSENNYGYTF. The CDR3, as DNA: TGTGCCAGCAGCGGTGACAGTGAGAATAACTATGGCTACACCTTC. The full variable domain, its missing parts supplied by reference TRBV9 and TRBJ1-2, is DSGVTQTPKHLITATGQRVTLRCSPRSGDLSVYWYQQSLDQGLQFLIQYYNGEERAKGNILERFSAQQFPDLHSELNLSSLELGDSALYFCASSGDSENNYGYTFGSGTRLTVV.

In this sample, this clonotype turned up many times. A library prepared for alpha chains yielded this beta chain as an off-target read; its size is of little meaning. The genes are TRBV5-1 and TRBJ2-3, with D unclear. V was pared by 0 bases and J by 5 bases, with 4 bases between. The CDR3 is 12 residues long. From germline, CDR1 is SGHRS and CDR2 YFSETQ. DNA for the CDR3: TGCGCCAGCAGCTTGGATGTAGATACGCAGTATTTT. Translation: CASSLDVDTQYF.

This clonotype is categorized as medium-sized. Because the library targeted alpha chains, this beta chain is an off-target read whose size means little. This CDR3 is CASIGPSGANVLTF. The CDR3 bases are TGTGCCAGCATCGGACCCTCTGGGGCCAACGTCCTGACTTTC. The gene calls are TRBV6-2 or TRBV6-3 and TRBJ2-6; D remains ambiguous. The CDR3 is made up of 14 amino acids. The V gene lost 7 bases and the J gene lost 0 bases, with 7 bases spanning the gap. Germline V lookup: CDR1 MNHEY, CDR2 SVGEGT.

This clonotype has at least ten counts. Since the library was made to target alpha chains, this beta chain is a stray read and its abundance is not meaningful. This rearrangement joins TRBV18 to TRBJ2-7; D remains unclear. The germline gives CDR1 KGHSH, CDR2 LQKENI. V was clipped by 2 bases and J by 6 bases, with 14 bases between them. CDR3 size: 14 residues. CDR3 in amino acids: CASSPSVPAVEQYF. The CDR3 nucleotides are TGTGCCAGCTCACCATCAGTCCCGGCGGTCGAGCAGTACTTC.

This clonotype has at least ten counts. Being off target in a library aimed at alpha chains, this beta chain has a size of little meaning. This rearrangement joins TRBV27 to TRBJ1-1; 10 nucleotides match TRBD1. The V segment lost 6 bases and the J segment 3 bases; nucleotides outside the gene matches: 10. The CDR3 consists of 16 residues. Germline-derived CDR1 and CDR2 are MNHEY and SMNVEV (reference sequence). In nucleotides, the CDR3 is TGTGCCAGCAGCCGGGACAGGGGAAGATGGGACACTGAAGCTTTCTTT. Translated, it gives CASSRDRGRWDTEAFF.

This clonotype was seen many times. In a library made to pick up alpha chains, this beta chain is a stray read with a size that means little. This chain joins TRBV5-1 and TRBJ2-7, with a weak D call TRBD1 (5 bases). Germline CDR1 and CDR2: SGHRS and YFSETQ. The V end lost 0 bases, the J end lost 6 bases, and 7 bases lay between the germline ends. This CDR3 comprises 12 residues. The DNA for the CDR3 is TGCGCCAGCAGCTTGGCAGGGATCGAGCAGTACTTC. Protein: CASSLAGIEQYF.

In its sample, this clonotype was seen many times. As an off-target read in a library built for alpha chains, this beta chain has a frequency of little significance. This chain links TRBV29-1 with TRBJ2-1; D is possibly TRBD1 (6 bases). Trimming took off 5 bases at V and 1 base at J, with 9 bases between the two ends. CDR3 size: 13 residues. Germline loops: CDR1 SQVTM, CDR2 ANQGSEA. This chain's CDR3 is CSVRQESYNEQFF. CDR3 in DNA: TGCAGCGTTCGACAGGAGTCCTACAATGAGCAGTTCTTC.

This clonotype has at least ten counts. This beta chain lies outside the target of a library built for alpha chains; its clone size means little. The chain has TRBV7-8 and TRBJ2-3; possible D gene TRBD2, 5 bases. V was shortened by 6 bases and J by 5 bases, with 15 bases between the two germline ends. Germline values: CDR1 SGHVS, CDR2 FQNEAQ. CDR3 length equals 14 residues. The CDR3 spells CASRPIRGIDTQYF. CDR3 DNA sequence: TGTGCCAGCAGGCCAATTCGGGGTATAGATACGCAGTATTTT.

This clonotype was counted at least ten times. This beta chain is off target for a library built for alpha chains, so its abundance means little. This chain joins TRBV3-1 and TRBJ1-6; D call uncertain. This CDR3 contains 16 residues. CDR1 is LGHDT, CDR2 YNNKEL, per germline (reference sequence). V lost 1 base to trimming and J lost 0 bases, with 7 bases between them. The CDR3 loop is CASSQGLSSYNSPLHF. The CDR3 region has the DNA TGTGCCAGCAGCCAAGGCCTGAGCTCCTATAATTCACCCCTCCACTTT.

This clonotype has only a few counts. Since it is a stray read in a library aimed at alpha chains, this beta chain has a size that is not meaningful. The chain recombines TRBV12-3 or TRBV12-4 with TRBJ2-3, with 8 positions matching TRBD1. With V trimmed by 1 base and J by 1 base, 4 bases remained unmatched. The CDR3 loop spans 16 amino acids. In DNA form, the CDR3 reads TGTGCCAGCAGTTTAGTTCCGGGACAGGGCACAGATACGCAGTATTTT. Translation gives CASSLVPGQGTDTQYF.

This clonotype was detected many times. Within a library made for alpha chains, this beta chain is off target, and its count is uninformative. The chain combines TRBV18 with TRBJ1-5, with D tentatively TRBD1 (6 bases). Between the trimmed V and J ends, which lost 4 bases and 9 bases, there was a span of 22 bases. Germline V lookup: CDR1 KGHSH, CDR2 LQKENI. The CDR3 consists of 16 residues. CDR3 protein: CASSREQGPGSRPQHF. The CDR3 DNA follows: TGTGCCAGCTCACGTGAACAGGGCCCAGGGTCTCGGCCCCAGCATTTT. The complete variable domain, with remaining parts taken from reference TRBV18 and TRBJ1-5, reads NAGVMQNPRHLVRRRGQEARLRCSPMKGHSHVYWYRQLPEEGLKFMVYLQKENIIDESGMPKERFSAEFPKEGPSILRIQQVVRGDSAAYFCASSREQGPGSRPQHFGDGTRLSIL.

This clonotype was picked up many times. This beta chain appears as a stray read in a library generated for alpha chains; its size is not informative. The chain uses TRBV9 and TRBJ2-7; possibly TRBD1 or TRBD2 for D (6 bases each). The CDR3 spans 17 residues. The germline V gene has CDR1 SGDLS and CDR2 YYNGEE. Trimming pared 0 bases from V and 4 bases from J, leaving 20 bases between. For the CDR3, the DNA is TGTGCCAGCAGCGTAGCTATTGAGAGAACAGGGAGGTACGAGCAGTACGTC. It translates to CASSVAIERTGRYEQYV.